The clone carrying this T cell receptor (beta chain) has only a few counts. Its cognate antigen is unknown. The CDR3 is 13 residues long. Germline-derived CDR1 and CDR2 are DFQATT and SNEGSKA (reference sequence). Between the trimmed V and J ends, which lost 0 bases and 2 bases, there was a span of 8 bases. The data are from a study of T cell repertoires in cytomegalovirus infection. Study background: From public TCR beta signatures came an indication of both CMV infection and matching HLA type. Points from the study as a whole: HLA-C-restricted CMV clonotypes gave the most frequent clonotype in two of eight donors. The cumulative frequency of public TCR beta families identified carriers of CMV plus the relevant HLA.

A single record per CDR3 protein comes from TCRdb applying MiXCR to the reads. This sample carries about 250,000 distinct CDR3 sequences, 17% of them seen once, and the ten largest clones take about half. The receptor's source is a human donor in good health (CMV status not recorded). Some clones in this sample may be carry-over from other donors' samples. Material: CD8+ T cells from PBMCs. The chain couples TRBV20-1 to TRBJ2-7; D call uncertain. The DNA for the CDR3 is TGCAGTGCTAGAGAAAGGAGAACCTACGAGCAGTACTTC. Translated, it gives CSARERRTYEQYF.